This TCR beta chain was documented in a study of blood T cells in healthy people across ages. Study-wide results and caveats: Unknown CMV status may confound age-related changes in expanded clones.

Each donor supplied around 10 milliliters of peripheral blood. This clonotype was counted ten times or more. Its specificity is unknown. The germline gives CDR1 LGHNA, CDR2 YNFKEQ. V dropped 1 base and J dropped 6 bases, with 17 bases sitting between them. This CDR3 region has 16 residues. A second 7 to 11 cycle PCR used barcoded and J-beta primers. Template switching added a 12-random-nucleotide identifier to every cDNA molecule. TCRdb fed the 5' RACE reads into MiXCR, producing one record per CDR3 protein. The sample carries over 950,000 distinct CDR3 sequences, about two fifths recorded once. This TCR was sampled from a man aged 18 to 35 in good health. The chain has TRBV4-2 and TRBJ2-3, with D unresolved. Material for sequencing was blood. The CDR3 DNA reads as TGTGCCAGCAGCCAAGGTCTGTCCTCTAATCGGGATACGCAGTATTTT. Its protein is CASSQGLSSNRDTQYF.